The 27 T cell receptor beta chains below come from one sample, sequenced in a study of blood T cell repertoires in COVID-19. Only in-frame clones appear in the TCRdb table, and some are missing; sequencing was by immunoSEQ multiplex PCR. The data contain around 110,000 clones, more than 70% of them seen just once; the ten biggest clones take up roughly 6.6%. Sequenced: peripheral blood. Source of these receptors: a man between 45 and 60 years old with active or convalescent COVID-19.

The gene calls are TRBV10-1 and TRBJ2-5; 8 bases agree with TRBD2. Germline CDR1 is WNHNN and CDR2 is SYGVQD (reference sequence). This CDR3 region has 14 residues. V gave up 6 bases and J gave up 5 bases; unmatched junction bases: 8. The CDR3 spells CASSSSGSVETQYF. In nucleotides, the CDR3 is TGCGCCAGCAGCTCCAGCGGGAGCGTGGAGACCCAGTACTTC.

The CDR3 sequence: CASSLAPGQQHYGYTF. CDR3 nucleotides: TGTGCCAGCAGTTTAGCACCGGGACAGCAACACTATGGCTACACCTTC. The chain recombines TRBV27 with TRBJ1-2, with 7 bases lining up with TRBD1. This CDR3 is built from 16 residues. Losses at the gene ends were 2 bases for V and 3 bases for J; bases not matched to a gene: 9. Per germline, CDR1 MNHEY and CDR2 SMNVEV (reference sequence).

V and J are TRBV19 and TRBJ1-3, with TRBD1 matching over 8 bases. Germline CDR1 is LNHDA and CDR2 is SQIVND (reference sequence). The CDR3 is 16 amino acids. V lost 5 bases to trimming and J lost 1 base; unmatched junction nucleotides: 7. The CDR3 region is CASSDRGAFSGNTIYF. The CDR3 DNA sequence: TGTGCCAGTAGTGACAGGGGCGCCTTTTCTGGAAACACCATATATTTT.

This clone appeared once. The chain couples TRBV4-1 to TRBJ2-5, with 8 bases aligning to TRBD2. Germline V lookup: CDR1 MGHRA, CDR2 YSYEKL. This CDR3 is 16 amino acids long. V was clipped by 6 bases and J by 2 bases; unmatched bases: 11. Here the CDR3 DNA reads TGCGCCAGCAGAAGTAGGACTAGCTGGACGCAAGAGACCCAGTACTTC. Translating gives CASRSRTSWTQETQYF.

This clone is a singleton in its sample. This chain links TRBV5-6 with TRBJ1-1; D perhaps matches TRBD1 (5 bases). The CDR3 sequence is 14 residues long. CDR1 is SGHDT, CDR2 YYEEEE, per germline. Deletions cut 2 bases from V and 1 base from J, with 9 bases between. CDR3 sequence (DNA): TGTGCCAGCAGCTTTTTAGGGGCGAACACTGAAGCTTTCTTT. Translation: CASSFLGANTEAFF.

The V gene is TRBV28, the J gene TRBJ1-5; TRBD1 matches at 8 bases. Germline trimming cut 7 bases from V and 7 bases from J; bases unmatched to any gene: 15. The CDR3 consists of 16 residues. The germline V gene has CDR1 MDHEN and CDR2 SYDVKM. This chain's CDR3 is CASTQQLQGAMQPQHF. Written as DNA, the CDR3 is TGTGCCAGCACCCAACAACTTCAGGGGGCGATGCAGCCCCAGCATTTT.

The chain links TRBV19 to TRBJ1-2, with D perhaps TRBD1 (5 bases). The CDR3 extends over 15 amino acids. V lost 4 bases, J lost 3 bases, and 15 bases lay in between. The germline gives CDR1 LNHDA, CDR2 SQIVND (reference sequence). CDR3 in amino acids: CASSRNRFQHYGYTF. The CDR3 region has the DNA TGTGCCAGTAGTAGGAACAGGTTTCAGCACTATGGCTACACCTTC.

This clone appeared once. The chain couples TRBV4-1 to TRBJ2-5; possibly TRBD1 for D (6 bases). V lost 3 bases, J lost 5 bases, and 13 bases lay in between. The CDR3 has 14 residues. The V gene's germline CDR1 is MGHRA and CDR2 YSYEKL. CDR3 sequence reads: CASSHQQGGETQYF. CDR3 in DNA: TGCGCCAGCAGCCATCAACAGGGTGGTGAGACCCAGTACTTC.

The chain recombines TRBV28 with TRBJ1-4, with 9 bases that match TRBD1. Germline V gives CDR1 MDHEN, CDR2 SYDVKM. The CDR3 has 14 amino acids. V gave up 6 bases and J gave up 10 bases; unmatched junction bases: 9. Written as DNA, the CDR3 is TGTGCCAGCAGGGGGACAGGGCGATCCGGAAAACTGTTTTTT. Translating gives CASRGTGRSGKLFF.

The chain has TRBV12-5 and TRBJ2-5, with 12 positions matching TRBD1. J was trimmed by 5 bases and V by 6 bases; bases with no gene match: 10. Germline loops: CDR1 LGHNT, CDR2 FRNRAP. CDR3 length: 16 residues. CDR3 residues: CASGHGGTGGGETQYF. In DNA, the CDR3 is TGTGCTAGTGGCCATGGGGGGACAGGGGGCGGTGAGACCCAGTACTTC.

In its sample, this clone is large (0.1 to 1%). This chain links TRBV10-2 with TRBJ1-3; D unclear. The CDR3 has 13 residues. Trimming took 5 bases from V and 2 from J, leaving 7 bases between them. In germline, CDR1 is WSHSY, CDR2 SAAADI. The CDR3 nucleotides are TGCGCCAGCAGTACTACCACTGGAAACACCATATATTTT. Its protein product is CASSTTTGNTIYF.

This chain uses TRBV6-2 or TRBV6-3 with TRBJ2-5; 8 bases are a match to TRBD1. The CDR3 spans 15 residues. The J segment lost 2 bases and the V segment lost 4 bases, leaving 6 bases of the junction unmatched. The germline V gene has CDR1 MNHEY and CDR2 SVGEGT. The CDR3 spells CASSSGTGSQETQYF. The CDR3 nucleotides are TGTGCCAGCAGTTCCGGGACAGGCTCACAAGAGACCCAGTACTTC.

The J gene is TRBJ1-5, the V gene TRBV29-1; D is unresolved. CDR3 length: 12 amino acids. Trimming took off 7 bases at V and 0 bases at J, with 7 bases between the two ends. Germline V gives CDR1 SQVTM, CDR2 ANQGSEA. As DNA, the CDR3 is TGCAGCGGTAGAAATAGCAATCAGCCCCAGCATTTT. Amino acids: CSGRNSNQPQHF.

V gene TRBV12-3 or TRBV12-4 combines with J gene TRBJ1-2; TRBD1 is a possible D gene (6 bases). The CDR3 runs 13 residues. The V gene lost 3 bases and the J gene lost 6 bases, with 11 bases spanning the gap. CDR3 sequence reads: CASSFIQGNGYTF. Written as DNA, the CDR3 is TGTGCCAGCAGTTTTATTCAGGGGAATGGCTACACCTTC.

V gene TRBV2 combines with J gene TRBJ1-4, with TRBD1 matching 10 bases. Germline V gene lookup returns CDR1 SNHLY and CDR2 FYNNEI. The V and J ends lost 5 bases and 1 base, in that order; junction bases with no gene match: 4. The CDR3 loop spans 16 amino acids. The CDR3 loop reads CASSQGQGRTNEKLFF. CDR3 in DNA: TGTGCCAGCAGTCAGGGACAGGGGAGAACTAATGAAAAACTGTTTTTT.

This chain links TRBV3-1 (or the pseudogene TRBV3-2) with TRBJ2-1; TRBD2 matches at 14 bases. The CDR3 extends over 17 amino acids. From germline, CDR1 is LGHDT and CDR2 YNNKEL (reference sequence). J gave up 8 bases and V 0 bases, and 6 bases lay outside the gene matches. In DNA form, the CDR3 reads TGTGCCAGCAGCCAAGAAGTTAGGACTAGCGGGAGGCATGAGCAGTTCTTC. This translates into CASSQEVRTSGRHEQFF.

In DNA, the CDR3 is TGTGCCAGCAGCCCCTGGGACAGGGAGGAAACTGAAGCTTTCTTT. Protein: CASSPWDREETEAFF. The rearrangement joins TRBV3-1 (or the pseudogene TRBV3-2) to TRBJ1-1, with 9 bases aligning to TRBD1. V lost 4 bases to trimming and J lost 5 bases; unmatched junction nucleotides: 8. Germline CDR1 LGHDT, CDR2 YNNKEL (reference sequence). The length of the CDR3 is 15 residues.

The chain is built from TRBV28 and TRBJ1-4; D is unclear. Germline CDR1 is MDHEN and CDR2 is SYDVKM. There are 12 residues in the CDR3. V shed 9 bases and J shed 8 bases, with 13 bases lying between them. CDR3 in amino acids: CASLGGSEKLFF. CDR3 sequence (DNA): TGTGCCAGTTTGGGAGGGAGCGAAAAACTGTTTTTT. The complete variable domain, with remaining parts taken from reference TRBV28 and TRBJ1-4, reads DVKVTQSSRYLVKRTGEKVFLECVQDMDHENMFWYRQDPGLGLRLIYFSYDVKMKEKGDIPEGYSVSREKKERFSLILESASTNQTSMYLCASLGGSEKLFFGSGTQLSVL.

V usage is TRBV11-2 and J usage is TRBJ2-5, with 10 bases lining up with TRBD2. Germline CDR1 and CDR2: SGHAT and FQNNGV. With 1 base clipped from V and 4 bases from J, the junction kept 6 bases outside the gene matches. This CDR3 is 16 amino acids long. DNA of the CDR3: TGTGCCAGCAGCTTAGGAGCGGGAGGGGCTGGAGAGACCCAGTACTTC. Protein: CASSLGAGGAGETQYF.

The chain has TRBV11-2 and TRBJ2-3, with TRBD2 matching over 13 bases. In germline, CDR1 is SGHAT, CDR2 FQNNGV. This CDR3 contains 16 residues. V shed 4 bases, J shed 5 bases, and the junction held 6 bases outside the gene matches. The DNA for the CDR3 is TGTGCCAGCAGCTCTGGACTAGCGGGAGTGGTAGATACGCAGTATTTT. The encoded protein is CASSSGLAGVVDTQYF.

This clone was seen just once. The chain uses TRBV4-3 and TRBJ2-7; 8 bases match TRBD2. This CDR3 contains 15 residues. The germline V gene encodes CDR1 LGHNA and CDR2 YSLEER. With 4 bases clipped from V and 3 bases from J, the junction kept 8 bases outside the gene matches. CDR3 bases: TGCGCCAGCAGCCTAGGACGGGAGGGGTACTACGAGCAGTACTTC. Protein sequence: CASSLGREGYYEQYF.

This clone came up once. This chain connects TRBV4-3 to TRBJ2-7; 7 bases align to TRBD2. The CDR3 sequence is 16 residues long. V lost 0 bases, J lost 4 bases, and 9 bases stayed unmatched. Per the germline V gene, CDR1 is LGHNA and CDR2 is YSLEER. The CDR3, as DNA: TGCGCCAGCAGCCAAGAGCCCCAGGGTAGCGGGTACGAGCAGTACTTC. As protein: CASSQEPQGSGYEQYF.

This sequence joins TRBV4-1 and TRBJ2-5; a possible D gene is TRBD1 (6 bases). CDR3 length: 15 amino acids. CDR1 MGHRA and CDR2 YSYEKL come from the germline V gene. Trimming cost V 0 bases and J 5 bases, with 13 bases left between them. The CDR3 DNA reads TGCGCCAGCAGCCAAGACCCAGGGCAGGGGGAGACCCAGTACTTC. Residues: CASSQDPGQGETQYF.

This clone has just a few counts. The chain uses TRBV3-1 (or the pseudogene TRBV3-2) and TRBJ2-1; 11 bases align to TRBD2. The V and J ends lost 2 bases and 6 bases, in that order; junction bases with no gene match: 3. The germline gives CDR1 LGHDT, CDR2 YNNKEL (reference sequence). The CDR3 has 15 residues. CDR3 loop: CASSQFSGGGNEQFF. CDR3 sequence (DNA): TGTGCCAGCAGCCAATTTAGCGGGGGGGGCAATGAGCAGTTCTTC.

CDR3 sequence (DNA): TGTGCCAGCGGTAGCGGGTTTATCACAGATACGCAGTATTTT. Translating gives CASGSGFITDTQYF. This chain joins TRBV7-9 and TRBJ2-3; the match to TRBD2 covers 7 bases. Germline V gene sequence: CDR1 SEHNR, CDR2 FQNEAQ (reference sequence). V lost 8 bases and J lost 2; bases outside the gene matches: 7. CDR3 size: 14 residues.

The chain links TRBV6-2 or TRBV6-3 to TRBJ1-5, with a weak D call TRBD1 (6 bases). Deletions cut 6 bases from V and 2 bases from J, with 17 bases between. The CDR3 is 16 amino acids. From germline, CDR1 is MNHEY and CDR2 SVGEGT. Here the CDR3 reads CASSLRGGFGNQPQHF. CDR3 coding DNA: TGTGCCAGCAGCCTAAGGGGGGGATTCGGCAATCAGCCCCAGCATTTT.

CDR3 sequence: CASSEVLADGSQYF. The CDR3 DNA follows: TGCGCCAGCAGTGAGGTCCTAGCTGACGGCTCCCAGTACTTC. The chain joins TRBV10-2 to TRBJ2-5; D possibly corresponds to TRBD2 (5 bases). V was shortened by 2 bases and J by 9 bases, with 16 bases between the two germline ends. CDR1 WSHSY and CDR2 SAAADI come from the germline V gene. CDR3 size: 14 residues.